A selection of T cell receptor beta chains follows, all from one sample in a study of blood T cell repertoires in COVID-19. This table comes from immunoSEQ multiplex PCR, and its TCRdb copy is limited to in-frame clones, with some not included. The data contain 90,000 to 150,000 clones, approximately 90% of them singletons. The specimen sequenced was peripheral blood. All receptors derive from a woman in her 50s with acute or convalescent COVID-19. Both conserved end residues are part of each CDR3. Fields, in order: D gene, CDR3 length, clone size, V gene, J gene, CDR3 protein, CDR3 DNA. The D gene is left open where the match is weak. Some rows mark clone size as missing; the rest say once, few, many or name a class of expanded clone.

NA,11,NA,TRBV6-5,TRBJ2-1,CASQEYNEQFF,TGTGCCAGCCAAGAGTACAATGAGCAGTTCTTC
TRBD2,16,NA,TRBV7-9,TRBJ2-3,CASSLAPGGAMDTQYF,TGTGCCAGCAGCTTAGCCCCCGGGGGGGCTATGGATACGCAGTATTTT
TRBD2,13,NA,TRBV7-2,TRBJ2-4,CASSSGGGPITYF,TGTGCCAGCAGCTCCGGGGGGGGCCCAATTACGTACTTC
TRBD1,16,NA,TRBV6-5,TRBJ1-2,CASSYSGTALPYGYTF,TGTGCCAGCAGTTACTCGGGGACAGCCCTTCCCTATGGCTACACCTTC
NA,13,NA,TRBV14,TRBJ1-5,CASSQRENQPQHF,TGTGCCAGCAGCCAAAGGGAGAATCAGCCCCAGCATTTT
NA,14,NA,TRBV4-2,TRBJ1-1,CASSLEALNTEAFF,TGTGCCAGCAGCCTCGAGGCCCTAAACACTGAAGCTTTCTTT
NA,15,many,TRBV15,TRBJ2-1,CATESPAGTDNEQFF,TGTGCCACCGAGTCTCCGGCGGGAACGGACAATGAGCAGTTCTTC
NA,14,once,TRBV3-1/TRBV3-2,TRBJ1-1,CASSQAPSRAEAFF,TGTGCCAGCAGCCAAGCCCCCTCGAGGGCTGAAGCTTTCTTT
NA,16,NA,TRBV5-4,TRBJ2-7,CASSLGGSSDFYEQYF,TGTGCCAGCAGCTTGGGAGGCTCGAGTGATTTTTACGAGCAGTACTTC
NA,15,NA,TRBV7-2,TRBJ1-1,CASSLWAGGNTEAFF,TGTGCCAGCAGCTTATGGGCGGGAGGTAATACTGAAGCTTTCTTT
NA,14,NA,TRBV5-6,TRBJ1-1,CASSHPHGGTEAFF,TGTGCCAGCAGCCATCCCCACGGGGGGACTGAAGCTTTCTTT
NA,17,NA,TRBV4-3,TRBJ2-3,CASSQDPTGGKTDTQYF,TGCGCCAGCAGCCAAGATCCAACGGGGGGCAAAACAGATACGCAGTATTTT
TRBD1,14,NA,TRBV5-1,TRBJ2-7,CASSLWDRGYEQYF,TGCGCCAGCAGCTTATGGGACAGGGGGTACGAGCAGTACTTC
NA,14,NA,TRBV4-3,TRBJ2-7,CASSQESQAGEQYF,TGCGCCAGCAGCCAAGAATCACAGGCGGGGGAGCAGTACTTC
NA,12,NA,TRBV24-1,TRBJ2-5,CATQGRDETQYF,TGTGCCACACAGGGCAGGGACGAGACCCAGTACTTC
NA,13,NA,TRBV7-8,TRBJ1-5,CASSSTGNQPQHF,TGTGCCAGCAGCTCCACAGGGAATCAGCCCCAGCATTTT
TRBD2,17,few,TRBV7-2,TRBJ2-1,CASSSHFGGGGGNEQFF,TGTGCCAGCAGCTCCCACTTCGGGGGGGGCGGGGGCAATGAGCAGTTCTTC
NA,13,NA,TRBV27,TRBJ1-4,CASSWQGGEKLFF,TGTGCCAGCAGTTGGCAGGGTGGTGAAAAACTGTTTTTT
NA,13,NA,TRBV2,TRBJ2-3,CASSDGTADTQYF,TGTGCCAGCAGCGATGGGACTGCGGATACGCAGTATTTT
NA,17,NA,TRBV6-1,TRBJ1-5,CASSAPYGTPYNQPQHF,TGTGCCAGCAGTGCCCCTTATGGGACACCCTACAATCAGCCCCAGCATTTT
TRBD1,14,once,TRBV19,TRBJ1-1,CASSLTGGRTEAFF,TGTGCCAGTTCACTTACAGGGGGACGGACTGAAGCTTTCTTT
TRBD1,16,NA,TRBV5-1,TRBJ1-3,CASSWDRTGMENTIYF,TGCGCCAGCAGCTGGGACCGGACAGGAATGGAAAACACCATATATTTT
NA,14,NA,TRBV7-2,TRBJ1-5,CASSSAGGDQPQHF,TGTGCCAGCAGCTCCGCGGGGGGGGATCAGCCCCAGCATTTT
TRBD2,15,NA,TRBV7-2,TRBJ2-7,CASSLDSSGTYEQYF,TGTGCCAGCAGCTTAGATTCTAGCGGGACCTACGAGCAGTACTTC
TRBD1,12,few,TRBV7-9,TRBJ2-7,CASSLTGGEQYF,TGTGCCAGCAGCTTGACAGGGGGCGAGCAGTACTTC
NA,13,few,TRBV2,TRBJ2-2,CATQDRNTGELFF,TGTGCCACCCAGGACAGAAACACCGGGGAGCTGTTTTTT
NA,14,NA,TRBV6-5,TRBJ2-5,CASRATGDSGTQYF,TGTGCCAGCAGAGCTACAGGGGACTCAGGGACCCAGTACTTC
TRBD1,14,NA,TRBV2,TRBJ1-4,CASSVQGESEKLFF,TGTGCCAGCAGTGTTCAGGGGGAGAGTGAAAAACTGTTTTTT
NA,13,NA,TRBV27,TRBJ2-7,CASSLQGGNEQYF,TGTGCCAGCAGTTTACAGGGGGGCAACGAGCAGTACTTC
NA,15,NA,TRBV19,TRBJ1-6,CASSIRSSYNSPLHF,TGTGCCAGTAGTATCCGGAGCTCCTATAATTCACCCCTCCACTTT
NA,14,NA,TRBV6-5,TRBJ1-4,CASSLSVANEKLFF,TGTGCCAGCAGTTTAAGTGTAGCGAATGAAAAACTGTTTTTT
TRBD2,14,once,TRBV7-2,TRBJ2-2,CASSRGGAPGELFF,TGTGCCAGCAGCCGCGGGGGGGCCCCCGGGGAGCTGTTTTTT
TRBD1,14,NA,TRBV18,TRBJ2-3,CASSPGQSTDTQYF,TGTGCCAGCTCACCGGGACAGAGCACAGATACGCAGTATTTT
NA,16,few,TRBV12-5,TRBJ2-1,CASGLVISRSYNEQFF,TGTGCTAGTGGTTTGGTAATTTCTAGAAGTTACAATGAGCAGTTCTTC
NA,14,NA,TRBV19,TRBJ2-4,CASSIAVAKNIQYF,TGTGCCAGTAGTATAGCAGTAGCCAAAAACATTCAGTACTTC
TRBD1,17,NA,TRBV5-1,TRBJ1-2,CASSLVPGQGSRYGYTF,TGCGCCAGCAGCTTGGTCCCGGGACAGGGATCACGCTATGGCTACACCTTC
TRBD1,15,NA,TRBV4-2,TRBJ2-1,CASSHLPGQGNEQFF,TGTGCCAGCAGCCACCTACCGGGACAGGGTAATGAGCAGTTCTTC
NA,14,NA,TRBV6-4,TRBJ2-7,CASSPRESDREQYF,TGTGCCAGCAGTCCCCGGGAGTCCGATAGGGAGCAGTACTTC
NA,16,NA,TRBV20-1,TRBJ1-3,CSASSSGLSSGNTIYF,TGCAGTGCTAGTTCTTCAGGGTTGAGCTCTGGAAACACCATATATTTT
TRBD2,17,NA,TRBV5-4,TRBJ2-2,CASRNGLAGGNTGELFF,TGTGCCAGCAGAAATGGACTAGCGGGAGGGAACACCGGGGAGCTGTTTTTT
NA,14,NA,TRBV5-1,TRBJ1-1,CASRPLDSHTEAFF,TGCGCCAGCAGACCGCTGGACAGCCACACTGAAGCTTTCTTT
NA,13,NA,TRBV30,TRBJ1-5,CAWGQGTNQPQHF,TGTGCCTGGGGGCAGGGCACCAATCAGCCCCAGCATTTT
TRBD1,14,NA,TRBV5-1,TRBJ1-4,CASSLNRGQEKLFF,TGCGCCAGCAGCTTGAACAGGGGGCAGGAAAAACTGTTTTTT
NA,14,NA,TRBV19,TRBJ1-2,CASTRGRDTSFYTF,TGTGCCAGTACCAGGGGCCGGGACACTTCATTCTACACCTTC